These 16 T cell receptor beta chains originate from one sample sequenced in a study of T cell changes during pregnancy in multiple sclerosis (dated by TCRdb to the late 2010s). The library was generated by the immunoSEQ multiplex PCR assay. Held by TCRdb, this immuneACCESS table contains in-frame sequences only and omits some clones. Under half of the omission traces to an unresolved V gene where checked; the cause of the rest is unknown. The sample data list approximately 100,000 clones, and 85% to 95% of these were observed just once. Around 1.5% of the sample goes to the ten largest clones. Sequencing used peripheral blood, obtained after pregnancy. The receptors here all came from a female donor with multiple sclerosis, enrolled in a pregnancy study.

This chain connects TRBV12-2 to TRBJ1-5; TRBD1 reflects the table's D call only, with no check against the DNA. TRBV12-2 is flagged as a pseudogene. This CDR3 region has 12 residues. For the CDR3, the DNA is TGTGCAAGTCGCTGTAGGGGGCAGCCCCAGCATTTT. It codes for CASRCRGQPQHF.

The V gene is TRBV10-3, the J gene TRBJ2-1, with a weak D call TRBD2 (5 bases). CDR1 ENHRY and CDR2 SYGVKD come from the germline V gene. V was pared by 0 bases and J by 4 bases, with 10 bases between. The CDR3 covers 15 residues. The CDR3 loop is CAISESSPGYNEQFF. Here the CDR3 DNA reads TGTGCCATCAGTGAGTCGTCTCCGGGATACAATGAGCAGTTCTTC.

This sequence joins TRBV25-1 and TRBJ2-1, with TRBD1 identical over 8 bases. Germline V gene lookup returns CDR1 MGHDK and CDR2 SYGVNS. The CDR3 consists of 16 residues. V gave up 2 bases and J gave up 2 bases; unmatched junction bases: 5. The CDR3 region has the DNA TGTGCCAGCAGTGAACGGGACAGGAATCCCTACAATGAGCAGTTCTTC. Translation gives CASSERDRNPYNEQFF. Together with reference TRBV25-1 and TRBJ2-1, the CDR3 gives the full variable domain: EADIYQTPRYLVIGTGKKITLECSQTMGHDKMYWYQQDPGMELHLIHYSYGVNSTEKGDLSSESTVSRIRTEHFPLTLESARPSHTSQYLCASSERDRNPYNEQFFGPGTRLTVL.

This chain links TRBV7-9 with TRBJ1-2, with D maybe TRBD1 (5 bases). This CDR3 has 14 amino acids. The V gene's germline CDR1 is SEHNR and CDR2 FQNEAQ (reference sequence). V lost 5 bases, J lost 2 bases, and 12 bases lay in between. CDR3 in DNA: TGTGCCAGCAGCGGACCAGGGTCGAACTATGGCTACACCTTC. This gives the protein CASSGPGSNYGYTF. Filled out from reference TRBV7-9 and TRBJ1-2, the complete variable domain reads DTGVSQNPRHKITKRGQNVTFRCDPISEHNRLYWYRQTLGQGPEFLTYFQNEAQLEKSRLLSDRFSAERPKGSFSTLEIQRTEQGDSAMYLCASSGPGSNYGYTFGSGTRLTVV.

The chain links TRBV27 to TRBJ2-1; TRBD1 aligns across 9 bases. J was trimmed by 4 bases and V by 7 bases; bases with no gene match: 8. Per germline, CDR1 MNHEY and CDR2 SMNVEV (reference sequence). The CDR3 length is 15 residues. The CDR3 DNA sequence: TGTGCCAGCAAGCTCCGGGACAGGGAGTACAATGAGCAGTTCTTC. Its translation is CASKLRDREYNEQFF.

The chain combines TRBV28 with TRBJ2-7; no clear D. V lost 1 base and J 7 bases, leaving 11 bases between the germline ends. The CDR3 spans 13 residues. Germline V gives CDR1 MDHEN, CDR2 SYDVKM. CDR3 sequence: CASSLSPAREQYF. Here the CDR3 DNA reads TGTGCCAGCAGTTTATCCCCGGCGCGGGAGCAGTACTTC. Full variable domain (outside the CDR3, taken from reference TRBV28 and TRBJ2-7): DVKVTQSSRYLVKRTGEKVFLECVQDMDHENMFWYRQDPGLGLRLIYFSYDVKMKEKGDIPEGYSVSREKKERFSLILESASTNQTSMYLCASSLSPAREQYFGPGTRLTVT.

Here the CDR3 DNA reads TGCGCCAGCAGCCAAGCCATTTTAGGGGCCGTGGCAATGAACACTGAAGCTTTCTTT. Its translation: CASSQAILGAVAMNTEAFF. This chain links TRBV4-1 with TRBJ1-1, with a tentative D call TRBD1 (5 bases). From germline, CDR1 is MGHRA and CDR2 YSYEKL. V lost 1 base, J lost 0 bases, and 21 bases lay in between. The CDR3 runs to 19 residues.

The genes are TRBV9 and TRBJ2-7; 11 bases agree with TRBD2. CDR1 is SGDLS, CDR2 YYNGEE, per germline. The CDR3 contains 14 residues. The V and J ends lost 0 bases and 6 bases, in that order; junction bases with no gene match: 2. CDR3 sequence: CASSVDLAGGEQYF. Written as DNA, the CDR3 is TGTGCCAGCAGCGTAGATCTAGCGGGAGGCGAGCAGTACTTC.

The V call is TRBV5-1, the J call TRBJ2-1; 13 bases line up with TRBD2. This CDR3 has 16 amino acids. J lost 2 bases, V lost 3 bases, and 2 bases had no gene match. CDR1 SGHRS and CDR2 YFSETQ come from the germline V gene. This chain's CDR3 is CASSSGLAGPYNEQFF. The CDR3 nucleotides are TGCGCCAGCAGCTCGGGACTAGCGGGACCCTACAATGAGCAGTTCTTC.

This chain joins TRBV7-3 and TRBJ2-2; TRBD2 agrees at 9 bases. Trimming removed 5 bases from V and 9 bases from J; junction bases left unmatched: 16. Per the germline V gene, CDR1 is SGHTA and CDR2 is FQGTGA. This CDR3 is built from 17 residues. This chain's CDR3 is CASSTYSGRGGPRELFF. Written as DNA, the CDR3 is TGTGCCAGCAGCACCTACTCTGGGCGGGGGGGCCCGAGGGAGCTGTTTTTT.

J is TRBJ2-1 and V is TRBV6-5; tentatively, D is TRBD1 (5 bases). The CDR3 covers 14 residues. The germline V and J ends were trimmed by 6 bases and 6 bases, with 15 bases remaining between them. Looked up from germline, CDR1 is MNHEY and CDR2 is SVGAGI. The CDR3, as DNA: TGTGCCAGCAGAACGTCCCTTGGGGCCAATGAGCAGTTCTTC. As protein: CASRTSLGANEQFF.

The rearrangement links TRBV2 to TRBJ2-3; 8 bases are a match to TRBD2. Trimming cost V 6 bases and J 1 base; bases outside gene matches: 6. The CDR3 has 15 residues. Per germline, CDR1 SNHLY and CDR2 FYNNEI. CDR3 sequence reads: CASRGTSWGTDTQYF. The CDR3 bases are TGTGCCAGCAGGGGGACTAGTTGGGGCACAGATACGCAGTATTTT.

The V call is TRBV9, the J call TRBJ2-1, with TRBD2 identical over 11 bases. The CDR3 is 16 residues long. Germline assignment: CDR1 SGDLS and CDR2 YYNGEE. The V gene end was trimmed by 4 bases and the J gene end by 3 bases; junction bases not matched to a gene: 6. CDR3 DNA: TGTGCCAGCAGCCCCTTAGCGGGGGGGCTCTACAATGAGCAGTTCTTC. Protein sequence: CASSPLAGGLYNEQFF.

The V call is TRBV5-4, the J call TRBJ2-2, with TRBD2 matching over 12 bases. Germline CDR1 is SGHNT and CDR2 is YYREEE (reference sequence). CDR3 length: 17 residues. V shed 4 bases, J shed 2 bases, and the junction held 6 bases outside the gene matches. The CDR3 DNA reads TGTGCCAGCAGCCCCGGCGGACTAGCGGGAAACACCGGGGAGCTGTTTTTT. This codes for CASSPGGLAGNTGELFF.

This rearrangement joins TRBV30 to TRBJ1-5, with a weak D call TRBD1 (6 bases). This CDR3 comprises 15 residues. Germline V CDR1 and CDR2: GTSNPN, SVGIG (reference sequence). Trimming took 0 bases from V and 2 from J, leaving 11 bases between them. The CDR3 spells CAWSVLGGGNQPQHF. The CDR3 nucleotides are TGTGCCTGGAGTGTACTTGGGGGCGGCAATCAGCCCCAGCATTTT.

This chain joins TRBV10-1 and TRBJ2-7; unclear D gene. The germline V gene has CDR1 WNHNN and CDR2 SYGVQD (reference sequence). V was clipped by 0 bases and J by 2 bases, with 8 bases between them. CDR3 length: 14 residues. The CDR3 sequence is CASSESGRPYEQYF. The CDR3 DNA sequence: TGCGCCAGCAGTGAGTCGGGCCGACCCTACGAGCAGTACTTC.